Detailed here is one T cell receptor (beta chain). Its antigen has not been determined. There are no base qualities to consult, and no much larger clone falls within one base. Samples from volunteer blood donors who had recovered from COVID-19 were contributed by a second Seattle source. Whole blood was collected in K2EDTA tubes by collaborating institutions according to the institutions' own protocols. Collaborator samples were shipped for TCRbeta analysis as frozen whole blood, isolated PBMCs, or DNA extracted from either sample type. The cysteine opens and the phenylalanine closes a CDR3 of 13 amino acids. Only the CDR3 DNA stays, 39 bases, in frame from base 1. Sequences GTSNPN (CDR1) and SVGIG (CDR2) are obtained from the germline V gene (reference sequence). V and J lose 6 bases and 0 bases, and a span of 9 bases separates them. This entry comes from a study of blood T cell repertoires in COVID-19 (dated by TCRdb to about 2020). With regard to the full study: Samples covering the acute and convalescent phases of COVID-19 were provided by collaborators in the United States, Italy and Spain. The material from the prospective study consisted of cDNA or gDNA derived from T cells, B-cell-depleted T cells, or PBMCs. The dataset comprised deeply sampled blood TCRbeta repertoires from subjects exposed to, actively infected with, or recovered from COVID-19. The repertoires were released in a freely available public database intended as a resource for research on the immune response to SARS-CoV-2. The samples were drawn from the first 160 participants of the ongoing ImmuneRACE study and from some 1,300 subjects provided by 6 global collaborators. Sample metadata almost always included a de-identified subject ID, COVID-19 status, age in years and sex. HLA class I and class II types, where available, came from metadata supplied by the sample provider rather than from assay-based typing.

Overall results and qualifications from the work: The amount of clinical and demographic metadata varied by source and participant and was provided uncurated.

TCRbeta CDR3 regions were amplified from genomic DNA using the immunoSEQ Assay, a bias-controlled multiplex PCR. In the source study's methods: The number of nucleated cells in each sample was estimated from the amplification of reference gene primers within the assay. To quantify the absolute abundance of each unique TCRbeta CDR3 rearrangement, sequence reads were collapsed and filtered. For each sample, productive Simpson clonality was calculated as the square root of Simpson's diversity index over productive rearrangements. In its TCRdb copy, this immuneACCESS table keeps in-frame sequences only and misses some clones. Where compared with another copy, unresolved V genes explain less than half of these, and the others have no known cause. V and J calls and clone size are copied from that table; D and trimming were computed from the DNA. The sample has about 220,000 clones on record, 70% to 90% of them singletons. Jointly, the top ten make up around 2.9% of the sample.

Rearrangement joined TRBV30 to TRBJ2-4; matching of 6 bases hints at TRBD1 as the D gene. The source of this sequence is a man in his fifties who had recovered from COVID-19. Material: peripheral blood. CDR3 protein: CACKGVAKNIQYF. The nucleotide sequence reads TGTGCCTGTAAGGGGGTAGCCAAAAACATTCAGTACTTC.